This T cell receptor beta chain was sequenced for a study of shared clonotypes between healthy human individuals. TCRdb's copy holds only in-frame clones and misses some; the assay was immunoSEQ multiplex PCR. The repertoire holds about 820,000 clones, with almost 95% as singletons. Trimming pared 7 bases from V and 2 bases from J, leaving 9 bases between. CDR1 and CDR2 from the germline V gene are MDHEN and SYDVKM. This CDR3 is 12 amino acids long. Notes on this clone: Its matching antigen is unknown.

General observations from the study: Lower generation probabilities were found for non-shared clonotypes than for those shared by all four donors.

CD45RO-negative CD8 cells positively selected for CCR7 made up the naive population, which excluded terminally differentiated effector memory CD45RA+ cells. Participating donors were healthy, HIV-negative adults free of recent acute infections or vaccinations. Sequenced input: naive CD8+ T cells sorted from blood. The V call is TRBV28, the J call TRBJ2-7; tentatively, D is TRBD1 (6 bases). This clonotype was obtained from a young man in good health. Here the CDR3 DNA reads TGTGCCAGCACCGGGACAACCTACGAGCAGTACTTC. It translates to CASTGTTYEQYF.